The 9 T cell receptor beta chains below were found in one sample sequenced in a study of blood T cell repertoires in COVID-19. Sequencing used immunoSEQ multiplex PCR; TCRdb keeps in-frame clones, though not all of them. The table records about 200,000 clones, 75% to 90% of them present only once. Sample: peripheral blood. Receptors were obtained from a man in his sixties who had recovered from COVID-19.

The J gene is TRBJ2-1, the V gene TRBV5-4; 9 bases align to TRBD2. Germline V CDR1 and CDR2: SGHNT, YYREEE (reference sequence). V dropped 1 base and J dropped 7; count of bases not matched to a gene: 12. CDR3 length equals 17 residues. The CDR3 region has the DNA TGTGCCAGCAGCTTGCCCCCGCGGGGGGGCCTAGTGAATGAGCAGTTCTTC. Amino acids: CASSLPPRGGLVNEQFF.

V and J are TRBV7-9 and TRBJ2-2; weak D call: TRBD1 (5 bases). There are 13 residues in the CDR3. Germline-derived CDR1 and CDR2 are SEHNR and FQNEAQ (reference sequence). The V gene lost 6 bases and the J gene lost 7 bases, with 12 bases spanning the gap. The CDR3 sequence: CASSFTQGGELFF. In DNA, the CDR3 is TGTGCCAGCAGTTTCACTCAGGGCGGGGAGCTGTTTTTT.

V gene TRBV24-1 combines with J gene TRBJ2-1; 10 bases fit TRBD2. The trim removed 4 bases at V and 6 bases at J, leaving 11 bases unmatched. This CDR3 spans 17 amino acids. Germline CDR1 is KGHDR and CDR2 is SFDVKD. CDR3 nucleotides: TGTGCCACCAGTGACCGACCCTGGACTAGCGGTCGCAATGAGCAGTTCTTC. Its translation is CATSDRPWTSGRNEQFF.

The sample holds a few counts of this clone. The chain joins TRBV4-1 to TRBJ1-5; a possible D gene is TRBD1 (6 bases). This CDR3 region has 18 residues. Germline V CDR1 and CDR2: MGHRA, YSYEKL. The germline V and J ends were trimmed by 0 bases and 0 bases, with 15 bases remaining between them. The CDR3: CASSQDTRGLYSNQPQHF. The DNA for the CDR3 is TGCGCCAGCAGCCAAGATACCAGGGGCCTATATAGCAATCAGCCCCAGCATTTT.

A remark on this clone: This CDR3 is also generated by other DNA sequences in the sample. The chain is built from TRBV19 and TRBJ2-2; 10 positions match TRBD1. The V gene end was trimmed by 8 bases and the J gene end by 5 bases; junction bases not matched to a gene: 2. The CDR3 covers 13 residues. CDR1 and CDR2 from the germline V gene are LNHDA and SQIVND (reference sequence). In DNA, the CDR3 is TGTGCCAGTCGGACAGGGGGTACCGGGGAGCTGTTTTTT. Translated, it gives CASRTGGTGELFF.

J is TRBJ2-5 and V is TRBV7-8, with 8 bases aligning to TRBD1. After removal of 5 bases from V and 0 bases from J, the junction contained 14 bases not matched to a gene. In germline, CDR1 is SGHVS, CDR2 FQNEAQ. The CDR3 spans 18 residues. The chain's CDR3 is CASSHLDQTGADQETQYF. In DNA, the CDR3 is TGTGCCAGCAGCCATTTAGACCAGACAGGGGCGGACCAAGAGACCCAGTACTTC.

The V gene is TRBV28, the J gene TRBJ1-5; no clear D gene. This CDR3 has 13 amino acids. V was cut by 3 bases and J by 7 bases, with 10 bases left in between. Germline V gene sequence: CDR1 MDHEN, CDR2 SYDVKM. The CDR3 reads CASSFRGRQPQHF. The CDR3 DNA is TGTGCCAGCAGTTTCCGGGGTAGGCAGCCCCAGCATTTT.

The rearrangement links TRBV3-1 (or the pseudogene TRBV3-2) to TRBJ2-5, with D hard to call. The V end lost 1 base, the J end lost 2 bases, and 8 bases lay between the germline ends. The germline gives CDR1 LGHDT, CDR2 YNNKEL (reference sequence). This CDR3 is built from 14 residues. CDR3: CASSQARVQETQYF. The CDR3 bases are TGTGCCAGCAGCCAAGCCCGGGTACAAGAGACCCAGTACTTC.

This chain links TRBV5-5 with TRBJ1-6; D gene uncertain. This CDR3 has 14 residues. V lost 0 bases and J lost 7, with 8 bases in between. Germline lookup yields CDR1 SGHKS and CDR2 YYEKEE (reference sequence). The DNA of the CDR3 is TGTGCCAGCAGCTTGGCTCAGGTGAATTCACCCCTCCACTTT. Its translation: CASSLAQVNSPLHF.